The present T cell receptor beta chain was sequenced within a study of T cell responses to AZD1222 COVID-19 vaccine. Points from the study as a whole: Two AZD1222 doses significantly raised spike-specific TCR breadth and depth over controls.

Sequencing used immunoSEQ multiplex PCR; TCRdb keeps in-frame clones, though not all of them. The top ten hold just over 5.5% of the sample, which has about 140,000 clones, around nine tenths seen once. The CDR3 extends over 12 amino acids. Trimming cost V 6 bases and J 3 bases, with 8 bases left between them. Per the germline V gene, CDR1 is MDHEN and CDR2 is SYDVKM. A remark on this clone: The target antigen is unknown.

This specimen was peripheral blood, taken on day 0 of AZD1222 vaccination. The chain combines TRBV28 with TRBJ1-1; D gene ambiguous. The sequence derives from an adult in good health. The CDR3 nucleotides read TGTGCCAGCAGCCGGACGCACACTGAAGCTTTCTTT. Its protein is CASSRTHTEAFF.